This T cell receptor beta chain is from a study of post-analysis software for immune sequencing data. This clonotype was recorded a few times. Its cognate antigen is unknown. The authors incorporated unique molecular identifiers into the TCR beta cDNA libraries. One entry per CDR3 protein results from TCRdb running MiXCR on the PCR reads. The table includes about 400,000 distinct CDR3 sequences, roughly 35% detected once. Findings of the study overall: The F measure placed samples prepared in the same batch into strongly shared clusters. Five TRBV segments were more frequent in patients than controls; TRBV5-6, TRBV5-1 and TRBV20-1 belonged to this group. For normalized Chao1 diversity, multiple sclerosis patients scored significantly lower than controls did.

Looked up from germline, CDR1 is SGDLS and CDR2 is YYNGEE. This CDR3 is built from 17 residues. Trimming shortened V by 0 bases and J by 0 bases, and 14 bases separated the two germline ends. Sequenced input: blood. The V and J genes are TRBV9 and TRBJ2-3, with D perhaps TRBD1 (5 bases). This TCR derives from a girl aged 10 to 17 with multiple sclerosis. The CDR3 loop reads CASSVGRQTASTDTQYF. CDR3 in DNA: TGTGCCAGCAGCGTAGGTCGGCAGACAGCTAGCACAGATACGCAGTATTTT.